This TCR beta chain was observed in a study of blood T cells in healthy people across ages. Then a second PCR, running roughly 7 to 11 cycles, was carried out with a sample-barcoded 5' primer and a J-beta primer mix. TCRdb itself ran the 5' RACE reads through MiXCR, one entry per CDR3 protein. The sample carries hundreds of thousands of distinct CDR3 sequences, 49% recorded once. Trimming removed 4 bases at V and 6 bases at J, with 13 bases between. CDR1 is KGHDR and CDR2 is SFDVKD in the germline V gene. The CDR3 consists of 14 residues. The chain combines TRBV24-1 with TRBJ2-3, with no clear D. The source material was blood. This receptor was taken from a woman aged 60 to 75 in good health. CDR3 protein: CATSDLRVGDTQYF. CDR3 DNA sequence: TGTGCCACCAGTGACTTAAGAGTAGGGGATACGCAGTATTTT.